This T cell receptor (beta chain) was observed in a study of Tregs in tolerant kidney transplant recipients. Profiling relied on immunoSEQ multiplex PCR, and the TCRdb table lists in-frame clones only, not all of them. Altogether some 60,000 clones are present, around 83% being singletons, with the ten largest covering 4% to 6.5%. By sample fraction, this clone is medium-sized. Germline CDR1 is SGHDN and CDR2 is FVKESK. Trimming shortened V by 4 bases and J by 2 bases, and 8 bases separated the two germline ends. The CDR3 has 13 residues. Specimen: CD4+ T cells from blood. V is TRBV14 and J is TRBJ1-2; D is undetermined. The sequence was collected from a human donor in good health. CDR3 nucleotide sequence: TGTGCCAGCAGCCGAGGGCTAAACTATGGCTACACCTTC. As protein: CASSRGLNYGYTF.